Reported below is one T cell receptor (beta chain). This record comes from a study of blood T cell repertoires in COVID-19. Trimming cost V 6 bases and J 3 bases; bases outside gene matches: 3. Germline V lookup: CDR1 SNHLY, CDR2 FYNNEI. The length of the CDR3 is 14 residues. This table comes from immunoSEQ multiplex PCR, and its TCRdb copy is limited to in-frame clones, with some not included. The sample lists 150,000 to 200,000 clones; about 77% were seen once. The sequence came from an elderly woman with acute or convalescent COVID-19. J is TRBJ1-4 and V is TRBV2; 8 bases are a match to TRBD1. The sample was peripheral blood. The CDR3: CASREQGANEKLFF. DNA for the CDR3: TGTGCCAGCAGGGAACAGGGGGCTAATGAAAAACTGTTTTTT.